A selection of T cell receptor beta chains follows, all from one sample in a study of T-cell reconstitution after alpha-beta-depleted transplantation in children. TCRdb passed the PCR reads through MiXCR, listing each CDR3 protein once. The sample comprises fewer than 750,000 distinct CDR3 sequences, about 21% of which are singletons, and around 14% rests with the top ten. The source was PBMCs, mostly from graft donor cells, collected 360 days after TCRalphabeta/CD19-depleted stem cell transplant. The source of these receptors is a boy younger than two who had a stem cell transplant for acute myeloid leukemia, so the T cells may come from the graft donor. CDR3s include the opening cysteine and the closing phenylalanine or tryptophan. A D gene is named only where the DNA matches it firmly. A row's size may be missing; if present it is once, few, many or a size class.

>TRBV18|TRBJ2-7|-|-
CASSSTGPLLHEQYF
TGTGCCAGCTCGTCGACAGGACCGCTACTCCACGAGCAGTACTTC
>TRBV12-3/TRBV12-4|TRBJ2-2|once|TRBD1
CASRTGGAVTGELFF
TGTGCCAGCAGAACAGGGGGCGCGGTAACCGGGGAGCTGTTTTTT
>TRBV7-2|TRBJ1-5|-|-
CASSSSGVDQPQHF
TGTGCCAGCAGCTCCTCAGGGGTAGATCAGCCCCAGCATTTT
>TRBV28|TRBJ2-7|-|-
CASSWRYGAYEQYF
TGTGCCAGCTCCTGGAGGTACGGAGCCTACGAGCAGTACTTC
>TRBV29-1|TRBJ2-5|few|-
CSVESRGTQYF
TGCAGCGTGGAGAGCCGGGGGACCCAGTACTTC
>TRBV7-9|TRBJ2-3|few|-
CASSLAIGGSDTQYF
TGTGCCAGCAGCTTAGCAATCGGGGGATCAGATACGCAGTATTTT
>TRBV6-2/TRBV6-3|TRBJ2-3|-|TRBD2
CASSYGRLAGDTQYF
TGTGCCAGCAGTTATGGGAGACTAGCAGGGGATACGCAGTATTTT
>TRBV28|TRBJ1-2|-|TRBD1
CASSLLGQGGPGYTF
TGTGCCAGCAGTTTATTAGGACAGGGCGGGCCCGGCTACACCTTC
>TRBV5-5|TRBJ2-7|-|-
CASSREFHYEQYF
TGTGCCAGCAGCCGCGAGTTCCACTACGAGCAGTACTTC
>TRBV20-1|TRBJ2-2|many|TRBD1
CSAGPGQINTGELFF
TGCAGTGCTGGTCCGGGACAGATTAACACCGGGGAGCTGTTTTTT
>TRBV18|TRBJ2-7|few|TRBD1
CASLDRESYEQYF
TGTGCCAGCCTAGACAGGGAGAGCTACGAGCAGTACTTC
>TRBV20-1|TRBJ2-7|-|TRBD1
CSARKGGLEQYF
TGCAGTGCTAGAAAAGGGGGCTTGGAGCAGTACTTC
>TRBV30|TRBJ2-1|-|-
CAWFRSWGKFNEQFF
TGTGCCTGGTTCCGGTCCTGGGGGAAGTTCAATGAGCAGTTCTTC
>TRBV15|TRBJ2-1|many|-
CATSGNRVNEQFF
TGTGCCACCAGCGGAAACAGGGTCAATGAGCAGTTCTTC
>TRBV20-1|TRBJ2-2|-|-
CSARDIRGSNTGELFF
TGCAGTGCTAGAGATATACGGGGTTCGAACACCGGGGAGCTGTTTTTT
>TRBV5-1|TRBJ2-7|-|TRBD1
CASSWRDRAYEQYF
TGCGCCAGCAGCTGGCGGGACAGGGCCTACGAGCAGTACTTC
>TRBV14|TRBJ2-1|many|-
CASSQSGPSRFF
TGTGCCAGCAGCCAGTCCGGGCCCTCACGGTTCTTC
>TRBV25-1|TRBJ1-2|-|TRBD1
CASSGTGTGAYGYTF
TGTGCCAGCAGTGGAACCGGGACAGGGGCCTATGGCTACACCTTC
>TRBV20-1|TRBJ1-3|-|-
CSAPQFSSGNTIYF
TGCAGTGCCCCTCAATTCTCCTCTGGAAACACCATATATTTT
>TRBV7-6|TRBJ2-3|-|-
CASSWKTSSTDTQYF
TGTGCCAGCAGCTGGAAGACTAGTTCGACAGATACGCAGTATTTT
>TRBV6-6|TRBJ2-1|-|TRBD1
CASSLTGEGEQFF
TGTGCCAGCAGTCTCACAGGGGAAGGTGAGCAGTTCTTC
>TRBV4-3|TRBJ1-1|-|-
CASSQVWRRRGNTEAFF
TGCGCCAGCAGCCAAGTTTGGCGGCGCCGCGGGAACACTGAAGCTTTCTTT
>TRBV29-1|TRBJ2-7|many|-
CSVVEGGYEQYF
TGCAGCGTTGTGGAGGGGGGCTACGAGCAGTACTTC
>TRBV20-1|TRBJ1-4|few|TRBD1
CSASVSGGVSEKLFF
TGCAGTGCTAGCGTTTCAGGGGGCGTCAGTGAAAAACTGTTTTTT
>TRBV24-1|TRBJ2-1|-|-
CATSAGDSTWGEQFF
TGTGCCACCAGTGCCGGGGACTCCACGTGGGGGGAGCAGTTCTTC
>TRBV11-2|TRBJ1-5|once|-
CASSPGRVWGYSNQPQHF
TGTGCCAGCAGCCCCGGACGAGTTTGGGGTTATAGCAATCAGCCCCAGCATTTT
>TRBV15|TRBJ1-5|few|-
CATSNAQGLRNQPQHF
TGTGCCACCAGCAACGCACAGGGCTTACGCAATCAGCCCCAGCATTTT
>TRBV20-1|TRBJ2-5|few|TRBD2
CSARIPRLAVQETQYF
TGCAGTGCTAGAATCCCCCGACTAGCGGTACAAGAGACCCAGTACTTC
>TRBV24-1|TRBJ2-1|few|-
CATSDRARVGFEQFF
TGTGCCACCAGTGACCGAGCTAGAGTCGGGTTTGAGCAGTTCTTC
>TRBV7-6|TRBJ1-1|-|-
CASSPFGVNTEAFF
TGTGCCAGCAGCCCGTTCGGCGTCAACACTGAAGCTTTCTTT
>TRBV4-1|TRBJ1-2|-|-
CASTGEDYGYTF
TGCGCTAGTACGGGGGAAGACTATGGCTACACCTTC
>TRBV7-8|TRBJ2-2|-|-
CASSPAQRYTGELFF
TGTGCCAGCAGCCCCGCCCAGCGGTACACCGGGGAGCTGTTTTTT
>TRBV13|TRBJ2-7|-|TRBD1
CASSFTGTDYEQYF
TGTGCCAGCAGCTTTACCGGGACAGATTACGAGCAGTACTTC
>TRBV20-1|TRBJ1-1|-|-
CSAHISRAVDTEAFF
TGCAGTGCTCATATCTCCCGGGCGGTGGACACTGAAGCTTTCTTT
>TRBV6-5|TRBJ1-5|few|-
CASSFRRQPGNQPQHF
TGTGCCAGCAGTTTCCGACGCCAGCCCGGCAATCAGCCCCAGCATTTT
>TRBV29-1|TRBJ2-3|few|-
CSVGGLPATDTQYF
TGCAGCGTGGGAGGCCTCCCTGCTACAGATACGCAGTATTTT
>TRBV29-1|TRBJ1-1|-|-
CSVAQAQVTEAFF
TGCAGCGTAGCCCAGGCGCAGGTCACTGAAGCTTTCTTT
>TRBV7-9|TRBJ1-2|many|-
CASSLNRNYGYTF
TGTGCCAGCAGCTTGAACAGAAACTATGGCTACACCTTC
>TRBV6-2/TRBV6-3|TRBJ1-2|-|-
CASSYWVPSAYGYTF
TGTGCCAGCAGTTACTGGGTACCTTCTGCGTATGGCTACACCTTC
>TRBV11-1|TRBJ2-6|many|-
CASSLVGGAGRGANVLTF
TGTGCCAGCAGCTTAGTGGGGGGCGCTGGCCGTGGGGCCAACGTCCTGACTTTC
>TRBV20-1|TRBJ2-1|many|TRBD2
CSARGTSGNNEQFF
TGCAGTGCTAGAGGGACTAGCGGAAACAATGAGCAGTTCTTC
>TRBV28|TRBJ2-1|few|TRBD1
CAIGQGFNEQFF
TGTGCCATCGGACAGGGGTTCAATGAGCAGTTCTTC
>TRBV5-1|TRBJ2-3|many|-
CASSMGGGALDTQYF
TGCGCCAGCAGCATGGGTGGGGGGGCCCTAGATACGCAGTATTTT
>TRBV10-3|TRBJ2-1|-|TRBD1
CAVTGTGANEQFF
TGTGCCGTGACGGGGACAGGGGCGAATGAGCAGTTCTTC
>TRBV20-1|TRBJ2-2|-|TRBD2
CSANHLAGGPTAGELFF
TGCAGTGCTAACCATCTAGCGGGGGGCCCGACAGCCGGGGAGCTGTTTTTT
>TRBV5-5|TRBJ1-5|-|-
CASSQGHLNQPQHF
TGTGCCAGCAGCCAGGGACATCTAAATCAGCCCCAGCATTTT
>TRBV7-2|TRBJ1-2|many|TRBD1
CASSLGTGVGNYGYTF
TGTGCCAGCAGCTTAGGGACAGGGGTCGGTAACTATGGCTACACCTTC
>TRBV12-3/TRBV12-4|TRBJ1-5|many|-
CASKVATGPQHF
TGTGCCAGCAAGGTCGCCACGGGGCCCCAGCATTTT
>TRBV6-5|TRBJ2-3|few|-
CASSSPGHSGTDTQYF
TGTGCCAGCAGTTCGCCGGGACATTCGGGTACAGATACGCAGTATTTT
>TRBV5-6|TRBJ2-3|-|TRBD2
CASSFLMAGGHADTQYF
TGTGCCAGCAGCTTCTTGATGGCGGGGGGGCACGCAGATACGCAGTATTTT
>TRBV12-3/TRBV12-4|TRBJ2-3|many|TRBD2
CASSLGGGDFTDTQYF
TGTGCCAGCAGTTTAGGGGGGGGAGACTTCACAGATACGCAGTATTTT
>TRBV9|TRBJ2-5|-|-
CASSVRAIPTRATETQYF
TGTGCCAGCAGCGTCCGGGCTATACCTACGCGGGCAACGGAGACCCAGTACTTC
>TRBV7-3|TRBJ2-1|-|TRBD2
CASSSASGGAYEQFF
TGTGCCAGCAGCTCCGCCAGCGGGGGGGCCTATGAGCAGTTCTTC
>TRBV24-1|TRBJ2-5|-|-
CATSDPGSSHKETQYF
TGTGCCACCAGTGATCCAGGGAGCAGTCATAAAGAGACCCAGTACTTC